The 4 T cell receptor beta chains given below trace back to one sample, sequenced in a study of early T cells in non-severe SARS-CoV-2 infection. TCRdb itself ran the 5' RACE reads through MiXCR, one entry per CDR3 protein. This sample yields about 64,000 distinct CDR3 sequences, of which approximately 12% are seen a single time; around 1.5% belongs to the top ten. This specimen consisted of whole blood, obtained at baseline. Every receptor here comes from an adult who was a healthcare worker with PCR-confirmed SARS-CoV-2 infection or an uninfected control (not recorded which).

Only a few counts were recorded for this clonotype. The V gene is TRBV19, the J gene TRBJ1-2, with TRBD1 as a possible D gene (6 bases). Germline values: CDR1 LNHDA, CDR2 SQIVND (reference sequence). V lost 7 bases, J lost 0 bases, and 15 bases lay in between. The CDR3 has 15 amino acids. The CDR3 region has the DNA TGTGCCAGTAACCCCCTAGACAGGACTAACTATGGCTACACCTTC. Encoded protein: CASNPLDRTNYGYTF.

There are a few counts of this clonotype. The chain combines TRBV2 with TRBJ1-2; D may be TRBD1 (5 bases). Germline V gene data show CDR1 as SNHLY and CDR2 as FYNNEI. Trimming cost V 3 bases and J 8 bases, with 7 bases left between them. The CDR3 is made up of 11 amino acids. The CDR3 nucleotides read TGTGCCAGCAGTGACAGGGCCGGCTACACCTTC. It is translated as CASSDRAGYTF.

This clonotype was observed many times. The chain has TRBV6-2 or TRBV6-3 and TRBJ1-5, with D perhaps TRBD1 (6 bases). This CDR3 has 15 residues. Trimming removed 2 bases from V and 7 bases from J, with 15 bases in between. Germline V lookup: CDR1 MNHEY, CDR2 SVGEGT. This CDR3 reads CASSYGGEEIQPQHF. As DNA, the CDR3 is TGTGCCAGCAGTTACGGGGGCGAGGAAATCCAGCCCCAGCATTTT.

This chain connects TRBV11-2 to TRBJ2-5; D is possibly TRBD1 (6 bases). This CDR3 has 14 amino acids. Trimming took off 5 bases at V and 2 bases at J, with 12 bases between the two ends. The germline V gene encodes CDR1 SGHAT and CDR2 FQNNGV. The CDR3 here is CASSPRDTQETQYF. The CDR3 nucleotides read TGTGCCAGCAGCCCCCGGGACACGCAAGAGACCCAGTACTTC. Drawing the rest from reference TRBV11-2 and TRBJ2-5, the complete variable domain is EAGVAQSPRYKIIEKRQSVAFWCNPISGHATLYWYQQILGQGPKLLIQFQNNGVVDDSQLPKDRFSAERLKGVDSTLKIQPAKLEDSAVYLCASSPRDTQETQYFGPGTRLLVL.